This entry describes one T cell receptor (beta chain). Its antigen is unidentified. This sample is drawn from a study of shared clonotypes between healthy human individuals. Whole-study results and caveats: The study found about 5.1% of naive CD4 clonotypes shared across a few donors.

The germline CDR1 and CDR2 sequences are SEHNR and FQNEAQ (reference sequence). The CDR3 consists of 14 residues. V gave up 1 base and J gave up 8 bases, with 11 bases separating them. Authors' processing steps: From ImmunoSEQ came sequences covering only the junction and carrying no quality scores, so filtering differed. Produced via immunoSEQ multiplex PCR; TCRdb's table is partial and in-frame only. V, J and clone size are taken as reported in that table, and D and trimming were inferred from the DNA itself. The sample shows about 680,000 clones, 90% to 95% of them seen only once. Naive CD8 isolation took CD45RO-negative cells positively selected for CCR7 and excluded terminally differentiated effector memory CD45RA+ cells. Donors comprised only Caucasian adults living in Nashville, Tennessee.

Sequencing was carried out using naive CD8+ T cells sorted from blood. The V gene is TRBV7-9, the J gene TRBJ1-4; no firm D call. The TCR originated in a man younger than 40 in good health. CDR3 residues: CASSLGKGSEKLFF. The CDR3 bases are TGTGCCAGCAGCTTAGGTAAAGGTAGCGAAAAACTGTTTTTT.